Below are 32 T cell receptor beta chains sequenced from a single sample in a study of blood T cell repertoires in COVID-19. The repertoire was sequenced with immunoSEQ multiplex PCR; TCRdb's copy has only in-frame clones and lacks some. The table shows over 90,000 clones, with about 89% occurring only once. Sequencing was done on a sample of peripheral blood. The source is an older woman with acute or convalescent COVID-19.

V gene TRBV7-9 combines with J gene TRBJ2-1; 8 nucleotides match TRBD2. Germline CDR1 SEHNR, CDR2 FQNEAQ (reference sequence). V gave up 4 bases and J gave up 1 base; unmatched junction bases: 9. The CDR3 spans 17 residues. CDR3 residues: CASSSWGGRQSYNEQFF. The DNA for the CDR3 is TGTGCCAGCAGCTCCTGGGGCGGGAGGCAATCCTACAATGAGCAGTTCTTC.

The V and J genes are TRBV13 and TRBJ2-2; a possible D gene is TRBD2 (6 bases). The CDR3 is 17 amino acids. Germline CDR1 is PRHDT and CDR2 is FYEKMQ (reference sequence). Trimming removed 2 bases at V and 0 bases at J, with 13 bases between. The CDR3 sequence is CASSLSPAGTNTGELFF. The CDR3 DNA reads as TGTGCCAGCAGCTTAAGCCCTGCGGGAACGAACACCGGGGAGCTGTTTTTT.

The rearrangement joins TRBV10-3 to TRBJ2-2; a weak D match, TRBD1 (6 bases). The ends were cut back, 0 bases at V and 0 bases at J, with 11 bases in the middle. Germline CDR1 is ENHRY and CDR2 is SYGVKD. This CDR3 region has 17 residues. The CDR3 region is CAISESQGRTNTGELFF. The DNA for the CDR3 is TGTGCCATCAGTGAGTCTCAGGGGCGAACGAACACCGGGGAGCTGTTTTTT.

The CDR3 region has the DNA TGTGCCAGCCATGGACAGATTAGCAATCAGCCCCAGCATTTT. Encoded protein: CASHGQISNQPQHF. The rearrangement links TRBV28 to TRBJ1-5, with TRBD1 as a possible D gene (6 bases). V was shortened by 8 bases and J by 0 bases, with 11 bases between the two germline ends. CDR1 and CDR2 from the germline V gene are MDHEN and SYDVKM. The CDR3 consists of 14 residues.

The rearrangement uses TRBV27 and TRBJ2-3; D uncertain. V lost 2 bases, J lost 4 bases, and 10 bases lay in between. The CDR3 covers 14 residues. Germline CDR1 MNHEY, CDR2 SMNVEV (reference sequence). In DNA form, the CDR3 reads TGTGCCAGCAGTTTACCCAGCCGGGCAGATACGCAGTATTTT. Encoded protein: CASSLPSRADTQYF.

The CDR3 DNA sequence: TGTGCCAGCAGCCCCGGCAGGGGGATCTACGAGCAGTACTTC. It encodes CASSPGRGIYEQYF. This chain links TRBV14 with TRBJ2-7; TRBD1 aligns across 7 bases. V was clipped by 4 bases and J by 3 bases; unmatched bases: 6. The germline V gene encodes CDR1 SGHDN and CDR2 FVKESK. The CDR3 runs 14 residues.

The CDR3 DNA reads TGCAGCGTTGGCACTACAGGGGGCAGGAATGAAAAACTGTTTTTT. Protein product: CSVGTTGGRNEKLFF. The rearrangement joins TRBV29-1 to TRBJ1-4; 9 nucleotides match TRBD1. CDR3 length: 15 amino acids. Germline V lookup: CDR1 SQVTM, CDR2 ANQGSEA. After removal of 4 bases from V and 5 bases from J, the junction contained 8 bases not matched to a gene.

The CDR3 loop reads CASSLYFRLEAFF. DNA of the CDR3: TGTGCCAGCAGTTTATATTTCAGACTTGAAGCTTTCTTT. The chain links TRBV27 to TRBJ1-1; D gene uncertain. Germline V gives CDR1 MNHEY, CDR2 SMNVEV (reference sequence). The CDR3 is 13 amino acids. V lost 1 base to trimming and J lost 7 bases, with 10 bases between them.

Here the CDR3 reads CASKSVRETGNNYGYTF. The CDR3 DNA reads as TGTGCCAGTAAGAGTGTGAGGGAGACGGGGAATAACTATGGCTACACCTTC. The rearrangement uses TRBV19 and TRBJ1-2; D remains ambiguous. Germline V gene lookup returns CDR1 LNHDA and CDR2 SQIVND (reference sequence). The CDR3 is 17 amino acids. V shed 7 bases and J shed 1 base, with 22 bases lying between them.

The chain joins TRBV18 to TRBJ1-2, with 9 nucleotides matching TRBD1. This CDR3 is built from 14 residues. Trimming took 2 bases from V and 8 from J; bases not matched to a gene: 6. Germline CDR1 reads KGHSH; CDR2 reads LQKENI. CDR3 DNA sequence: TGTGCCAGCTCACCATGGGGACAGGGAGGAGGCTACACCTTC. It codes for CASSPWGQGGGYTF.

V and J are TRBV5-1 and TRBJ1-1; 8 bases align to TRBD1. Germline V gene sequence: CDR1 SGHRS, CDR2 YFSETQ. The CDR3 is made up of 15 amino acids. V was clipped by 4 bases and J by 4 bases; unmatched bases: 9. The CDR3 nucleotides read TGCGCCAGCAGCCCGGACAGGGCTGGACCCACTGAAGCTTTCTTT. Translation: CASSPDRAGPTEAFF.

On this clone itself: This sample includes further DNA sequences coding for the same CDR3. The rearrangement joins TRBV18 to TRBJ2-7; 9 bases match TRBD1. Germline CDR1 KGHSH, CDR2 LQKENI. The length of the CDR3 is 13 residues. As DNA, the CDR3 is TGTGCCAGCTCGCACGACAGGGGGGTAAGGCAGTATGTC. Its protein product is CASSHDRGVRQYV.

The chain links TRBV4-1 to TRBJ1-2; no clear D. The CDR3 is 15 amino acids. CDR1 MGHRA and CDR2 YSYEKL come from the germline V gene. Trimming left V 1 base short and J 6 bases short, with 15 bases between. The CDR3 sequence is CASSQVPITGDGYTF. The CDR3 DNA sequence: TGCGCCAGCAGCCAAGTCCCCATAACCGGGGATGGCTACACCTTC.

The J gene is TRBJ2-3, the V gene TRBV21-1; TRBD1, the D gene given by the table, was not confirmed from the DNA. TRBV21-1 is a recognized pseudogene. The CDR3 loop spans 18 amino acids. As DNA, the CDR3 is TGTGCCAGCACCTCAGCCGGGACAGGAGGCTCTAGTACAGATACGCAGTATTTT. Its protein is CASTSAGTGGSSTDTQYF.

V gene TRBV28 combines with J gene TRBJ1-2; 7 positions match TRBD1. The CDR3 length is 13 residues. Germline lookup yields CDR1 MDHEN and CDR2 SYDVKM. With V trimmed by 8 bases and J by 8 bases, 11 bases remained unmatched. The CDR3 sequence: CASAPDRARGYTF. Written as DNA, the CDR3 is TGTGCCAGCGCCCCCGACAGGGCCCGCGGCTACACCTTC.

The chain combines TRBV19 with TRBJ1-6; 8 positions match TRBD1. The CDR3 covers 13 residues. J was trimmed by 10 bases and V by 8 bases; bases with no gene match: 7. Germline-derived CDR1 and CDR2 are LNHDA and SQIVND (reference sequence). The CDR3 loop is CASADRGASPLHF. DNA of the CDR3: TGTGCCAGTGCCGACAGGGGCGCCTCACCCCTCCACTTT.

The J gene is TRBJ2-1, the V gene TRBV2, with D possibly matching TRBD2 (5 bases). Germline assignment: CDR1 SNHLY and CDR2 FYNNEI. The length of the CDR3 is 15 residues. The germline V and J ends were trimmed by 3 bases and 6 bases, with 15 bases remaining between them. DNA of the CDR3: TGTGCCAGCAGTGAGGGCGGAGGAGTCGCCAATGAGCAGTTCTTC. Translation: CASSEGGGVANEQFF.

The chain joins TRBV15 to TRBJ2-5; D gene uncertain. The CDR3 consists of 13 residues. Germline loops: CDR1 LNHNV, CDR2 YYDKDF (reference sequence). V dropped 0 bases and J dropped 5 bases, with 7 bases sitting between them. The DNA of the CDR3 is TGTGCCACCAGCAGAGATCGTCGTGAGACCCAGTACTTC. Its translation is CATSRDRRETQYF. Full variable domain (missing parts from reference TRBV15 and TRBJ2-5): DAMVIQNPRYQVTQFGKPVTLSCSQTLNHNVMYWYQQKSSQAPKLLFHYYDKDFNNEADTPDNFQSRRPNTSFCFLDIRSPGLGDTAMYLCATSRDRRETQYFGPGTRLLVL.

V gene TRBV19 combines with J gene TRBJ2-2; TRBD2 aligns across 8 bases. CDR1 LNHDA and CDR2 SQIVND come from the germline V gene (reference sequence). The junction had 3 bases not matched to a gene; V was cut back by 3 bases and J by 3 bases. This CDR3 contains 15 residues. The CDR3 loop is CASSIRGGDTGELFF. As DNA, the CDR3 is TGTGCCAGTAGTATCCGGGGGGGAGACACCGGGGAGCTGTTTTTT.

V gene TRBV28 combines with J gene TRBJ1-1, with 11 bases lining up with TRBD1. Trimming at V came to 6 bases and at J to 3 bases, leaving 3 bases not matched to a gene. The germline V gene has CDR1 MDHEN and CDR2 SYDVKM. This CDR3 comprises 14 residues. In DNA form, the CDR3 reads TGTGCCAGCAGCCAGGACAGGGGGCACACTGAAGCTTTCTTT. Protein sequence: CASSQDRGHTEAFF.

J is TRBJ2-7 and V is TRBV18, with 8 bases fitting TRBD2. V was pared by 3 bases and J by 3 bases, with 7 bases of the junction left unmatched. From germline, CDR1 is KGHSH and CDR2 LQKENI. The CDR3 totals 15 residues. CDR3 DNA: TGTGCCAGCTCACCGAGCGGGAGATCAGGCTACGAGCAGTACTTC. Protein product: CASSPSGRSGYEQYF.

The genes are TRBV4-2 and TRBJ2-1; 10 bases align to TRBD2. The germline V gene encodes CDR1 LGHNA and CDR2 YNFKEQ. This CDR3 region has 16 residues. V lost 5 bases and J lost 9; bases outside the gene matches: 13. The CDR3 DNA follows: TGTGCCAGCAGCACACAAGCGGGGGGGCTACCGGGTGAGCAGTTCTTC. Its protein is CASSTQAGGLPGEQFF.

The rearrangement links TRBV7-2 to TRBJ1-4, with 8 bases aligning to TRBD1. The CDR3 sequence is 15 residues long. The germline V gene has CDR1 SGHTA and CDR2 FQGNSA. Trimming cost V 1 base and J 3 bases; bases outside gene matches: 1. The CDR3 here is CASSLDRGANEKLFF. Here the CDR3 DNA reads TGTGCCAGCAGCTTAGACAGGGGGGCTAATGAAAAACTGTTTTTT.

The chain couples TRBV5-8 to TRBJ1-2; D is possibly TRBD1 (6 bases). V lost 1 base and J 7 bases, leaving 11 bases between the germline ends. CDR1 and CDR2 (germline): SGHTS, YDEGEE. There are 13 residues in the CDR3. In DNA form, the CDR3 reads TGTGCCAGCAGCTTGACAGGGTGGGGTGGCTACACCTTC. Protein sequence: CASSLTGWGGYTF. Full variable domain (remainder filled in from reference TRBV5-8 and TRBJ1-2): EAGVTQSPTHLIKTRGQQATLRCSPISGHTSVYWYQQALGLGLQFLLWYDEGEERNRGNFPPRFSGRQFPNYSSELNVNALELEDSALYLCASSLTGWGGYTFGSGTRLTVV.

This chain links TRBV28 with TRBJ1-6, with 7 bases matching TRBD1. Per germline, CDR1 MDHEN and CDR2 SYDVKM. The CDR3 is made up of 14 amino acids. J was trimmed by 8 bases and V by 7 bases; bases with no gene match: 8. The CDR3 DNA is TGTGCCAGCACTCCTTGGGACAGAGATTCACCCCTCCACTTT. Translating gives CASTPWDRDSPLHF.

V and J are TRBV6-5 and TRBJ1-1, with unresolved D. CDR1 and CDR2 (germline): MNHEY, SVGAGI. The CDR3 covers 11 residues. V was shortened by 6 bases and J by 0 bases, with 2 bases between the two germline ends. CDR3 nucleotides: TGTGCCAGCAGCATGAACACTGAAGCTTTCTTT. Translated, it gives CASSMNTEAFF.

The chain recombines TRBV9 with TRBJ1-6; the match to TRBD1 covers 9 bases. The CDR3 covers 15 residues. Germline trimming cut 2 bases from V and 9 bases from J; bases unmatched to any gene: 6. CDR1 is SGDLS and CDR2 is YYNGEE in the germline V gene. The CDR3 DNA reads as TGTGCCAGCAGCGTGGACTCGACAGGGGGTTCACCCCTCCACTTT. This codes for CASSVDSTGGSPLHF.

The V and J genes are TRBV14 and TRBJ1-2; D remains unclear. The V gene lost 1 base and the J gene lost 5 bases, with 8 bases spanning the gap. Germline assignment: CDR1 SGHDN and CDR2 FVKESK. The CDR3 extends over 13 amino acids. DNA for the CDR3: TGTGCCAGCAGCCAAGCCCGAGAGTATGGCTACACCTTC. Its translation is CASSQAREYGYTF.

J is TRBJ2-7 and V is TRBV6-1; 7 bases line up with TRBD1. This CDR3 region has 15 residues. CDR1 is MNHNS, CDR2 SASEGT, per germline. The junction had 5 bases not matched to a gene; V was cut back by 3 bases and J by 0 bases. The CDR3 DNA is TGTGCCAGCAGTGACAGGGGGACGAGCTCCTACGAGCAGTACGTC. This sequence encodes CASSDRGTSSYEQYV.

A note on this clone: This same CDR3 is encoded by further DNA sequences in the sample. The V gene is TRBV5-1, the J gene TRBJ1-2, with D possibly TRBD1 on 5 matching bases. The CDR3 has 13 residues. Germline V gene lookup returns CDR1 SGHRS and CDR2 YFSETQ. The V gene lost 0 bases and the J gene lost 4 bases, with 7 bases spanning the gap. The DNA for the CDR3 is TGCGCCAGCAGCTTGGGACAGAGCTATGGCTACACCTTC. Protein sequence: CASSLGQSYGYTF.

The V and J genes are TRBV6-5 and TRBJ2-3, with a possible D match to TRBD1 (6 bases). The CDR3 runs to 13 residues. Trimming left V 10 bases short and J 5 bases short, with 16 bases between. The germline CDR1 and CDR2 sequences are MNHEY and SVGAGI. CDR3 region: CATVDSRVDTQYF. In DNA form, the CDR3 reads TGTGCCACCGTGGACAGCAGGGTAGATACGCAGTATTTT.

CDR3 DNA sequence: TGTGCCAGCAGCTTCCGGGACACCGGGGAGCTGTTTTTT. Its translation: CASSFRDTGELFF. The V call is TRBV7-9, the J call TRBJ2-2; D is unclear. Germline V CDR1 and CDR2: SEHNR, FQNEAQ (reference sequence). V gave up 3 bases and J gave up 3 bases, with 5 bases separating them. The CDR3 is made up of 13 amino acids.